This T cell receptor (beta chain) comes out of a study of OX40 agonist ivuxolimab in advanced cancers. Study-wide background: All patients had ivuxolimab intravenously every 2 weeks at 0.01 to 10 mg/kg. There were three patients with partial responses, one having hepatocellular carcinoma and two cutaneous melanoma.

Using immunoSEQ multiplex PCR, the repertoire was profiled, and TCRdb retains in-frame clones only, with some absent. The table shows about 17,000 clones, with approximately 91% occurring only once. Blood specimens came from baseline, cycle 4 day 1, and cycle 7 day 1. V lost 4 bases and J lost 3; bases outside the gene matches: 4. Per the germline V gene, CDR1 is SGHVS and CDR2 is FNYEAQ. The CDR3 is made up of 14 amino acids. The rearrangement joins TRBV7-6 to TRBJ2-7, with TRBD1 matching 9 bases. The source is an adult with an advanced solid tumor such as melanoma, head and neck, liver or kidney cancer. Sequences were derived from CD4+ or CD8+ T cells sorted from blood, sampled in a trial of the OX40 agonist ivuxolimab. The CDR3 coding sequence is TGTGCCAGCAGCTCCGGGACAGGGCACTACGAGCAGTACTTC. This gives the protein CASSSGTGHYEQYF.